This is a list of T cell receptor beta chains from one sample in a study of blood T cell repertoires in COVID-19. Some clones are missing from TCRdb's copy, which holds only in-frame ones; the method was immunoSEQ multiplex PCR. Here the sample spans 70,000 to 95,000 clones, about four fifths being singletons. Material: peripheral blood. The receptors derive from a woman aged 70 to 79 with acute or convalescent COVID-19. The CDR3 runs from the conserved cysteine through the conserved F or W. A D gene is named only where the DNA matches it firmly. Clone size appears in some rows only: once, few, many, or a class for an expanded clone.

J: TRBJ1-5; size: .; V: TRBV2; D: .; CDR3: CASSPGGAGNQPQHF; DNA: TGTGCCAGCAGTCCGGGGGGGGCTGGCAATCAGCCCCAGCATTTT
J: TRBJ2-7; size: .; V: TRBV18; D: TRBD2; CDR3: CASSPNPGLASYEQYF; DNA: TGTGCCAGCTCACCAAACCCTGGACTAGCGAGCTACGAGCAGTACTTC
J: TRBJ1-3; size: .; V: TRBV18; D: .; CDR3: CASSRLTMADTIYF; DNA: TGTGCCAGCTCACGACTAACGATGGCGGACACCATATATTTT
J: TRBJ1-2; size: .; V: TRBV3-1/TRBV3-2; D: .; CDR3: CASSRIAATGNGYTF; DNA: TGTGCCAGCAGCCGAATCGCCGCGACAGGTAATGGCTACACCTTC
J: TRBJ1-3; size: many; V: TRBV7-2; D: .; CDR3: CASSSTGLGNTIYF; DNA: TGTGCCAGCAGCTCAACAGGGCTCGGAAACACCATATATTTT
J: TRBJ1-4; size: .; V: TRBV2; D: .; CDR3: CASRPRAGGDEKLFF; DNA: TGTGCCAGCAGGCCCCGGGCCGGGGGGGATGAAAAACTGTTTTTT
J: TRBJ1-1; size: .; V: TRBV28; D: .; CDR3: CAISPGGLTEAFF; DNA: TGTGCCATTTCCCCGGGGGGCCTCACTGAAGCTTTCTTT
J: TRBJ1-1; size: .; V: TRBV6-5; D: .; CDR3: CASSRTVMNTEAFF; DNA: TGTGCCAGCAGTCGGACAGTCATGAACACTGAAGCTTTCTTT
J: TRBJ2-7; size: .; V: TRBV4-2; D: .; CDR3: CASSQDGLGDAYEQYF; DNA: TGTGCCAGCAGCCAAGATGGGCTCGGCGACGCCTACGAGCAGTACTTC
J: TRBJ2-1; size: .; V: TRBV5-8; D: TRBD2; CDR3: CASSSGGEVFRNEQFF; DNA: TGTGCCAGCAGCTCTGGGGGGGAAGTGTTTCGGAATGAGCAGTTCTTC
J: TRBJ2-7; size: .; V: TRBV29-1; D: TRBD2; CDR3: CSVRLAGPYEQYF; DNA: TGCAGCGTCCGACTAGCGGGACCTTACGAGCAGTACTTC
J: TRBJ2-5; size: .; V: TRBV27; D: TRBD1; CDR3: CASRRPGQGSTQYF; DNA: TGTGCCAGCAGGAGACCGGGACAGGGAAGTACCCAGTACTTC
J: TRBJ1-4; size: .; V: TRBV28; D: .; CDR3: CASREGQASEKLFF; DNA: TGTGCCAGCCGAGAGGGACAAGCTAGCGAAAAACTGTTTTTT
J: TRBJ1-5; size: once; V: TRBV6-1; D: .; CDR3: CASSENAGNRKPQHF; DNA: TGTGCCAGCAGTGAAAATGCGGGGAATAGAAAGCCCCAGCATTTT
J: TRBJ1-2; size: medium-sized; V: TRBV5-1; D: TRBD1; CDR3: CASSWTGGGGYTF; DNA: TGCGCCAGCAGCTGGACAGGCGGAGGTGGCTACACCTTC
J: TRBJ2-6; size: .; V: TRBV7-6; D: TRBD2; CDR3: CASSFYGLAGVGANVLTF; DNA: TGTGCCAGCAGCTTCTATGGACTAGCGGGAGTTGGGGCCAACGTCCTGACTTTC
J: TRBJ2-1; size: .; V: TRBV7-2; D: .; CDR3: CASSARQLSYNEQFF; DNA: TGTGCCAGCAGCGCCCGACAGCTCTCCTACAATGAGCAGTTCTTC
J: TRBJ1-3; size: .; V: TRBV27; D: TRBD1; CDR3: CASSTTGVGNTIYF; DNA: TGTGCCAGCAGCACGACAGGGGTTGGAAACACCATATATTTT
J: TRBJ2-1; size: once; V: TRBV7-9; D: .; CDR3: CASSLLGRLGNEQFF; DNA: TGTGCCAGCAGCTTATTGGGCAGGTTGGGCAATGAGCAGTTCTTC
J: TRBJ1-3; size: once; V: TRBV9; D: TRBD1; CDR3: CASSVGGQGAGNTIYF; DNA: TGTGCCAGCAGCGTAGGGGGACAGGGGGCTGGAAACACCATATATTTT
J: TRBJ1-2; size: .; V: TRBV7-6; D: TRBD1; CDR3: CASSLGTGGLYGYTF; DNA: TGTGCCAGCAGCTTAGGCACAGGGGGCCTCTATGGCTACACCTTC
J: TRBJ2-7; size: .; V: TRBV10-3; D: TRBD2; CDR3: CAISSGLAGGIPYEQYF; DNA: TGTGCCATCAGTTCGGGACTAGCGGGAGGAATACCCTACGAGCAGTACTTC